This note documents a single T cell receptor (beta chain) sequence. The ends were cut back, 7 bases at V and 7 bases at J, with 17 bases in the middle. This CDR3 spans 14 amino acids. Per the germline V gene, CDR1 is LNHDA and CDR2 is SQIVND (reference sequence). Original processing methods: Using reference gene primer amplification, nucleated cell counts were estimated. Assay used: immunoSEQ multiplex PCR; TCRdb lists only in-frame clones, some missing. For V, J and clone size, that table is used; D and trimming come from the DNA. The sample records roughly 340,000 clones, around 86% being singletons. Followed longitudinally, the Seattle patients had been enrolled during active infection. This record belongs to a study of blood T cell repertoires in COVID-19. Background on the study: There were acute and convalescent COVID-19 samples, and they came from the United States, Italy and Spain.

What was sequenced was peripheral blood. The receptor was derived from a woman aged 45-65 years with COVID-19, enrolled during active disease. The chain is built from TRBV19 and TRBJ1-5, with a tentative D call TRBD1 (5 bases). The CDR3 coding sequence is TGTGCCAGTACCCAGGGCGGGGCGGGGCAGCCCCAGCATTTT. Its protein product is CASTQGGAGQPQHF.